This T cell receptor beta chain was identified in a study of OX40 agonist ivuxolimab in advanced cancers. Study summary: Patients with prior anti-PD-1, anti-PD-L1 or anti-CTLA-4 therapy were eligible; 35% to 45% had some.

Repertoires were generated with immunoSEQ multiplex PCR, while TCRdb's copy carries only in-frame clones and drops some. The profile shows 30,000 to 40,000 clones, about 92% of them singletons. This clone was recorded once. The CDR3 runs 13 residues. The germline V gene encodes CDR1 SGHDT and CDR2 YYEEEE. V lost 2 bases, J lost 2 bases, and 7 bases lay in between. Specimen: CD4+ or CD8+ T cells sorted from blood, collected in a trial of the OX40 agonist ivuxolimab. V gene TRBV5-6 combines with J gene TRBJ2-5; unclear D gene. The clonotype comes from an adult with an advanced solid tumor such as melanoma, head and neck, liver or kidney cancer. The CDR3 DNA reads as TGTGCCAGCAGCTTCGGGCTGCAAGAGACCCAGTACTTC. This gives the protein CASSFGLQETQYF.